The next 27 T cell receptor beta chains were all read from a single sample in a study of regulatory T cells in long-lasting Graves disease. Time point in this sample: newly diagnosed GD, antithyroid drugs for less than 3 months. Following extraction of RNA from PBMCs, that RNA was used to make the TCR library. Through Arm-PCR of CDR3 regions and iRepertoire HTBI primers, TCR beta libraries were built. One entry per CDR3 protein, called by TCRdb with MiXCR from the multiplex PCR reads. Of over 400,000 distinct CDR3 sequences listed, approximately 15% are singletons. This same sample was also taken into another study, of T cells in Graves' hyperthyroidism and ophthalmopathy.

This sample comprised peripheral blood mononuclear cells (PBMCs), obtained at new diagnosis, from a patient treated with antithyroid drugs. Receptors were obtained from a woman aged 50 to 60 with Graves disease.

At least ten counts were recorded for this clonotype. The chain recombines TRBV18 with TRBJ2-1; D gene unclear. Germline CDR1 is KGHSH and CDR2 is LQKENI. The ends were cut back, 0 bases at V and 8 bases at J, with 5 bases in the middle. This CDR3 region has 12 residues. CDR3 amino acids: CASSPPFDEQFF. The CDR3, as DNA: TGTGCCAGCTCACCACCTTTCGATGAGCAGTTCTTC.

This clonotype appeared many times. The V and J genes are TRBV27 and TRBJ2-3; D gene unclear. Germline V CDR1 and CDR2: MNHEY, SMNVEV (reference sequence). V gave up 5 bases and J gave up 6 bases, with 9 bases separating them. This CDR3 comprises 12 residues. CDR3 sequence: CASSPTGDTQYF. CDR3 in DNA: TGTGCCAGCAGTCCGACCGGGGATACGCAGTATTTT.

This clonotype was seen ten or more times. J is TRBJ1-1 and V is TRBV7-6, with TRBD1 matching over 7 bases. Germline assignment: CDR1 SGHVS and CDR2 FNYEAQ. Trimming removed 5 bases from V and 4 bases from J; junction bases left unmatched: 4. The CDR3 runs 13 residues. The CDR3 bases are TGTGCCAGCAGCCGAGGGGGCGGCACTGAAGCTTTCTTT. It translates to CASSRGGGTEAFF.

This clonotype was seen repeatedly, ten times or more. V usage is TRBV11-1 and J usage is TRBJ2-7; 11 bases are shared with TRBD2. The trim removed 3 bases at V and 5 bases at J, leaving 6 bases unmatched. The CDR3 length is 15 residues. The V gene's germline CDR1 is SGHAT and CDR2 FQDESV (reference sequence). Here the CDR3 DNA reads TGTGCCAGCAGCTTCCAAACTAGCGGGAGAAACGAGCAGTACTTC. This codes for CASSFQTSGRNEQYF.

The sample holds many counts of this clonotype. The CDR3 nucleotides are TGTGCCAGCAGTTCCCCCCGTTACGAGTCGGGACAGGGGGCCCTAGCGGGAGGGTACGAGCAGTACTTC. It encodes CASSSPRYESGQGALAGGYEQYF. This chain connects TRBV28 to TRBJ2-7; D tentatively fits TRBD1 or TRBD2 (12 bases each). V dropped 4 bases and J dropped 4 bases, with 41 bases sitting between them. The CDR3 is 23 amino acids. Germline V gives CDR1 MDHEN, CDR2 SYDVKM.

This clonotype was picked up a small number of times. The chain is built from TRBV20-1 and TRBJ2-1; 11 bases are a match to TRBD2. The J segment lost 1 base and the V segment lost 1 base, leaving 15 bases of the junction unmatched. CDR3 length equals 20 residues. Germline V gives CDR1 DFQATT, CDR2 SNEGSKA (reference sequence). CDR3 residues: CSARVGLWNSGRESYNEQFF. The DNA for the CDR3 is TGCAGTGCTAGAGTCGGGCTCTGGAATAGCGGGAGGGAGTCCTACAATGAGCAGTTCTTC.

This clonotype occurred many times. The chain combines TRBV7-6 with TRBJ2-1; tentatively, D is TRBD2 (6 bases). The V and J ends lost 7 bases and 2 bases respectively, with 15 bases between them. The CDR3 consists of 15 residues. Looked up from germline, CDR1 is SGHVS and CDR2 is FNYEAQ. CDR3 bases: TGTGCCAGCAACGCCGGGACTCCCACCTACAATGAGCAGTTCTTC. Translated: CASNAGTPTYNEQFF.

With respect to this clonotype: A read error may explain this, as a much larger clone is one base away. The rearrangement links TRBV5-6 to TRBJ1-1; no definite D call. This CDR3 region has 14 residues. Germline V gives CDR1 SGHDT, CDR2 YYEEEE. CDR3 residues: CASSFRGSGPESFF. For the CDR3, the DNA is TGTGCCAGCAGCTTCCGGGGTTCTGGTCCTGAATCTTTCTTT.

This clonotype was seen many times. The V gene is TRBV3-1, the J gene TRBJ2-5, with TRBD2 as a possible D gene (5 bases). CDR3 length equals 13 residues. Trimming cost V 1 base and J 5 bases, with 8 bases left between them. Germline CDR1 and CDR2: LGHDT and YNNKEL (reference sequence). The CDR3 loop is CASSQGWEETQYF. As DNA, the CDR3 is TGTGCCAGCAGCCAAGGATGGGAGGAGACCCAGTACTTC.

This clonotype has ten or more counts. One end of the junction does not line up with germline, which may come from a read error. The rearrangement links TRBV7-3 to TRBJ2-1, with 10 bases aligning to TRBD2. CDR1 is SGHTA, CDR2 FQGTGA, per germline. The CDR3 length is 15 residues. CDR3 nucleotides: TGTGCCAGCAGCCTAACTAGCGGGACATACAATGAGCAGTTCTTC. Residues: CASSLTSGTYNEQFF.

J is TRBJ1-2 and V is TRBV19; D not resolved. CDR1 is LNHDA, CDR2 SQIVND, per germline (reference sequence). V shed 1 base and J shed 7 bases, with 13 bases lying between them. The CDR3 extends over 14 amino acids. The CDR3 DNA reads TGTGCCAGTAGTATAGCGGCAGCCACTCGTGGCTACACCTTC. Amino acid sequence: CASSIAAATRGYTF.

This clonotype was seen only a few times. The genes are TRBV12-3 or TRBV12-4 and TRBJ2-7; D may be TRBD1 (6 bases). V lost 3 bases, J lost 6 bases, and 9 bases lay in between. The CDR3 covers 12 residues. This chain's CDR3 is CASSFSGAEQYF. The CDR3 bases are TGTGCCAGCAGTTTCTCAGGGGCCGAGCAGTACTTC.

Ten or more counts support this clonotype. This chain joins TRBV12-3 or TRBV12-4 and TRBJ2-3; TRBD2 aligns across 14 bases. The length of the CDR3 is 14 residues. J was trimmed by 8 bases and V by 3 bases; bases with no gene match: 1. The CDR3 sequence is CASSFGLAGGTQYF. The CDR3 nucleotides are TGTGCCAGCAGTTTCGGACTAGCGGGAGGTACGCAGTATTTT.

This clonotype was counted only a few times. The chain employs TRBV27 and TRBJ2-5, with 7 positions matching TRBD1. Germline values: CDR1 MNHEY, CDR2 SMNVEV (reference sequence). The CDR3 covers 13 residues. After removal of 7 bases from V and 3 bases from J, the junction contained 5 bases not matched to a gene. This chain's CDR3 is CASTQGDKETQYF. The CDR3 DNA is TGTGCCAGCACCCAGGGGGATAAAGAGACCCAGTACTTC.

V is TRBV9 and J is TRBJ2-2, with TRBD2 identical over 7 bases. Germline CDR1 reads SGDLS; CDR2 reads YYNGEE. The CDR3 consists of 14 residues. Trimming removed 6 bases from V and 5 bases from J; junction bases left unmatched: 7. This chain's CDR3 is CASNPGGWTGELFF. The CDR3, as DNA: TGTGCCAGCAATCCGGGAGGCTGGACCGGGGAGCTGTTTTTT. Full variable domain (outside the CDR3, taken from reference TRBV9 and TRBJ2-2): DSGVTQTPKHLITATGQRVTLRCSPRSGDLSVYWYQQSLDQGLQFLIQYYNGEERAKGNILERFSAQQFPDLHSELNLSSLELGDSALYFCASNPGGWTGELFFGEGSRLTVL.

This clonotype was recorded many times. The chain uses TRBV7-9 and TRBJ2-3; 7 nucleotides agree with TRBD1. Germline CDR1 and CDR2: SEHNR and FQNEAQ (reference sequence). Trimming cost V 5 bases and J 1 base; bases outside gene matches: 6. The CDR3 runs 15 residues. The CDR3 protein is CASSQRQGGTDTQYF. CDR3 DNA: TGTGCCAGCAGCCAAAGACAGGGTGGCACAGATACGCAGTATTTT.

In its sample, this clonotype was seen many times. This chain links TRBV5-1 with TRBJ2-1; possible D gene TRBD1, 5 bases. The germline CDR1 and CDR2 sequences are SGHRS and YFSETQ. The CDR3 sequence is 12 residues long. Trimming removed 6 bases from V and 3 bases from J, with 7 bases in between. Here the CDR3 reads CASTGNYNEQFF. CDR3 DNA: TGCGCCAGCACAGGGAACTACAATGAGCAGTTCTTC.

This clonotype was counted many times. The J gene is TRBJ2-5, the V gene TRBV29-1, with D unresolved. Germline values: CDR1 SQVTM, CDR2 ANQGSEA. The CDR3 length is 14 residues. The V end was cut by 4 bases, the J end by 5 bases, with 17 bases between. The CDR3 coding sequence is TGCAGCGTTGTACATCGGCTGGCTCGCGAGACCCAGTACTTC. Protein: CSVVHRLARETQYF. Drawing the rest from reference TRBV29-1 and TRBJ2-5, the complete variable domain is SAVISQKPSRDICQRGTSLTIQCQVDSQVTMMFWYRQQPGQSLTLIATANQGSEATYESGFVIDKFPISRPNLTFSTLTVSNMSPEDSSIYLCSVVHRLARETQYFGPGTRLLVL.

This clonotype was seen repeatedly, ten times or more. This chain links TRBV6-1 with TRBJ2-1; 7 bases are shared with TRBD2. With 1 base clipped from V and 5 bases from J, the junction kept 8 bases outside the gene matches. CDR1 MNHNS and CDR2 SASEGT come from the germline V gene. CDR3 length: 16 residues. The CDR3 nucleotides are TGTGCCAGCAGTGAAGTTGAAGCGGGATCTAACAATGAGCAGTTCTTC. It encodes CASSEVEAGSNNEQFF.

This clonotype was seen ten or more times. The chain employs TRBV2 and TRBJ1-5, with unresolved D. This CDR3 is 14 amino acids long. Trimming left V 4 bases short and J 2 bases short, with 9 bases between. The germline V gene encodes CDR1 SNHLY and CDR2 FYNNEI. CDR3 sequence (DNA): TGTGCCAGCAGTGGAAGTGAACGCAATCAGCCCCAGCATTTT. Residues: CASSGSERNQPQHF.

This clonotype was found many times. The chain recombines TRBV11-2 with TRBJ2-5, with TRBD2 as a possible D gene (6 bases). Germline V gene lookup returns CDR1 SGHAT and CDR2 FQNNGV. V was pared by 5 bases and J by 0 bases, with 13 bases between. The CDR3 runs 15 residues. The CDR3 sequence: CASSKGGVNQETQYF. The CDR3 DNA reads TGTGCCAGCAGCAAAGGCGGGGTCAACCAAGAGACCCAGTACTTC.

As for this clonotype: This likely reflects a read error, since a far larger clone is one base away. The genes are TRBV7-8 and TRBJ2-7; the D gene is possibly TRBD2 (6 bases). Germline V gene sequence: CDR1 SGHVS, CDR2 FQNEAQ. V was cut by 5 bases and J by 7 bases, with 18 bases left in between. The CDR3 is 14 amino acids. CDR3: CASSPGDWYNEQYF. The CDR3 DNA is TGTGCCAGCAGCCCGGGGGACTGGTACAATGAGCAGTACTTC.

The V call is TRBV6-1, the J call TRBJ1-1; 7 nucleotides match TRBD1. The CDR3 has 14 amino acids. V lost 10 bases and J lost 0; bases outside the gene matches: 8. Germline CDR1 is MNHNS and CDR2 is SASEGT. The CDR3 bases are TGTGCCACCTCGGGAGGGGGCTTGAACACTGAAGCTTTCTTT. Amino acid sequence: CATSGGGLNTEAFF.

The chain links TRBV5-1 to TRBJ2-3; 8 positions match TRBD2. With V trimmed by 4 bases and J by 0 bases, 7 bases remained unmatched. The CDR3 has 16 residues. Germline V gene data show CDR1 as SGHRS and CDR2 as YFSETQ. The DNA for the CDR3 is TGCGCCAGCAGCAGGGAACTAGCGGAGAGCACAGATACGCAGTATTTT. Its protein product is CASSRELAESTDTQYF.

There are many counts of this clonotype. At one end the junction does not follow the germline gene, possibly because of a read error. The chain employs TRBV7-9 and TRBJ2-3; tentative D call: TRBD2 (6 bases). Germline CDR1 is SEHNR and CDR2 is FQNEAQ (reference sequence). This CDR3 spans 14 amino acids. The CDR3 DNA reads TGTGCCAGCAGCTTTGGCGGGACCACACATACGCAGTATTTT. Translation gives CASSFGGTTHTQYF.

The table lists this clonotype with many counts. This sequence joins TRBV3-1 and TRBJ2-3; D is unresolved. Trimming cost V 0 bases and J 0 bases, with 10 bases left between them. The germline V gene has CDR1 LGHDT and CDR2 YNNKEL (reference sequence). The CDR3 has 16 residues. CDR3 residues: CASSQDRWSSTDTQYF. CDR3 nucleotides: TGTGCCAGCAGCCAAGATCGCTGGTCTAGCACAGATACGCAGTATTTT.

The rearrangement uses TRBV5-1 and TRBJ2-7; 14 bases line up with TRBD2. V shed 5 bases, J shed 5 bases, and the junction held 6 bases outside the gene matches. Germline lookup yields CDR1 SGHRS and CDR2 YFSETQ. CDR3 length: 15 amino acids. The CDR3 bases are TGCGCCAGCAGTGATGGACTAGCGGGAGGCAACGAGCAGTACTTC. Protein product: CASSDGLAGGNEQYF.